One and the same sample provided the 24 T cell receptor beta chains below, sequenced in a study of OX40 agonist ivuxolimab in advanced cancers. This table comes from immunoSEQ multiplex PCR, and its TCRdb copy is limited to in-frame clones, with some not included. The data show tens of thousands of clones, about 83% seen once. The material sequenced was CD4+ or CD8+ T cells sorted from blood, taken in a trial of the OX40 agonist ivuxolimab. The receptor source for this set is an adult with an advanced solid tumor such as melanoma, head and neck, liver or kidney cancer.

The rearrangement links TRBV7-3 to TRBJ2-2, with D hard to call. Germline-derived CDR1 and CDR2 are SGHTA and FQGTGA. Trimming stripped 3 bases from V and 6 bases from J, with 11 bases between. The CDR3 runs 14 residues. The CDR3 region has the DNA TGTGCCAGCAGCTTGGGCGTGGGTGCCGGGGAGCTGTTTTTT. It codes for CASSLGVGAGELFF.

The CDR3 reads CASNLDPTQPQHF. CDR3 nucleotides: TGTGCCAGCAACCTTGACCCGACCCAGCCCCAGCATTTT. The V gene is TRBV6-5, the J gene TRBJ1-5; D uncertain. Germline assignment: CDR1 MNHEY and CDR2 SVGAGI. The V end lost 7 bases, the J end lost 7 bases, and 14 bases lay between the germline ends. The CDR3 covers 13 residues.

This chain's CDR3 is CAWSPRGHEQYF. DNA for the CDR3: TGTGCCTGGAGTCCCAGGGGGCATGAGCAGTACTTC. The J gene is TRBJ2-7, the V gene TRBV30, with TRBD1 matching 8 bases. Germline-derived CDR1 and CDR2 are GTSNPN and SVGIG (reference sequence). This CDR3 comprises 12 residues. The ends lost 2 bases at V and 7 bases at J; junction bases unmatched: 4.

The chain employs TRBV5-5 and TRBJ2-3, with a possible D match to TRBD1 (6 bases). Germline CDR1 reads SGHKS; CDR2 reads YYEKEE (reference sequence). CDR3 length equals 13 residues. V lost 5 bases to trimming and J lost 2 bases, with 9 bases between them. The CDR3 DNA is TGTGCCAGCAGTTACAGGGCCACAGATACGCAGTATTTT. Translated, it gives CASSYRATDTQYF. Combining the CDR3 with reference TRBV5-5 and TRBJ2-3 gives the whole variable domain DAGVTQSPTHLIKTRGQQVTLRCSPISGHKSVSWYQQVLGQGPQFIFQYYEKEERGRGNFPDRFSARQFPNYSSELNVNALLLGDSALYLCASSYRATDTQYFGPGTRLTVL.

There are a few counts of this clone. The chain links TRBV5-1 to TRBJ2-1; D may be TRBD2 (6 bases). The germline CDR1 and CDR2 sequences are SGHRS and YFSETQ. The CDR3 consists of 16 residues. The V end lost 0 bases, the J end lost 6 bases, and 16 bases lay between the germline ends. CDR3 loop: CASSLDGYVGGNEQFF. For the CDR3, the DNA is TGCGCCAGCAGCTTGGATGGCTACGTGGGGGGCAATGAGCAGTTCTTC.

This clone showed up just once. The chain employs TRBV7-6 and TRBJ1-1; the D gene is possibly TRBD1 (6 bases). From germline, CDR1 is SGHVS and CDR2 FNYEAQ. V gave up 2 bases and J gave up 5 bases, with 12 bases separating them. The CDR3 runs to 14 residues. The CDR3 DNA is TGTGCCAGCAGCTTAAATACAGGGAGGACTGAAGCTTTCTTT. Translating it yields CASSLNTGRTEAFF.

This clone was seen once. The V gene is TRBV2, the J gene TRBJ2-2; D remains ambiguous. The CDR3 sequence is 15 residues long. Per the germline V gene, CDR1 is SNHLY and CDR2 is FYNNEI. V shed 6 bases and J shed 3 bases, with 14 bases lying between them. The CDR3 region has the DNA TGTGCCAGCAGGGTCAGTCAAGGGCACACCGGGGAGCTGTTTTTT. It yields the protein CASRVSQGHTGELFF.

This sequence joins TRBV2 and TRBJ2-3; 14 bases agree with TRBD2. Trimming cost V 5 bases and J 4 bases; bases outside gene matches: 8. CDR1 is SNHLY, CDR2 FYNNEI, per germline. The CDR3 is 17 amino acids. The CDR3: CASSSRGLAGGADTQYF. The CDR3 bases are TGTGCCAGCAGTTCTAGAGGACTAGCGGGGGGAGCAGATACGCAGTATTTT.

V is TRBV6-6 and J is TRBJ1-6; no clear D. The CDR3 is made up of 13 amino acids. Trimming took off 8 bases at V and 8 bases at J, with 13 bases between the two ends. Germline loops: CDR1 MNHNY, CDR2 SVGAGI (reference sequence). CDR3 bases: TGTGCCAGCGGGTGGGTAAGCGATTCACCCCTCCACTTT. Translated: CASGWVSDSPLHF.

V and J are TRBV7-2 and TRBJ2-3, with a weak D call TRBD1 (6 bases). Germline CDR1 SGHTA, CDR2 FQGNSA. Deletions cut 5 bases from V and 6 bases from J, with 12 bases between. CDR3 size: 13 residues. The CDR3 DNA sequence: TGTGCCAGCAGCCCGGAAGACAGGGATACGCAGTATTTT. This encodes CASSPEDRDTQYF.

The CDR3 protein is CASSQDRRGPPETQYF. For the CDR3, the DNA is TGTGCCAGCAGCCAAGATCGGCGGGGGCCCCCAGAGACCCAGTACTTC. The V call is TRBV4-2, the J call TRBJ2-5; possibly TRBD2 for D (7 bases). CDR3 length: 16 amino acids. Germline values: CDR1 LGHNA, CDR2 YNFKEQ. Between the trimmed V and J ends, which lost 0 bases and 4 bases, there was a span of 15 bases.

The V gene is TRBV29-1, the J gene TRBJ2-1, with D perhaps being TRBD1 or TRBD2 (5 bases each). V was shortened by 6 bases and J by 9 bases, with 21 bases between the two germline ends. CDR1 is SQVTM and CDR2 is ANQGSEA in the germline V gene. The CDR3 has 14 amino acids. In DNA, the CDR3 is TGCAGCGTCGGGTGGGGGTACTCTTCCAGTGAGCAGTTCTTC. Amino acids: CSVGWGYSSSEQFF.

The chain's CDR3 is CASSAEVGPMIGEQYF. The DNA of the CDR3 is TGTGCCAGCAGTGCCGAAGTGGGGCCTATGATTGGCGAGCAGTACTTC. The chain carries TRBV6-1 and TRBJ2-7; a weak D match, TRBD1 (5 bases). CDR3 size: 16 residues. Germline CDR1 and CDR2: MNHNS and SASEGT. Between the trimmed V and J ends, which lost 4 bases and 6 bases, there was a span of 22 bases.

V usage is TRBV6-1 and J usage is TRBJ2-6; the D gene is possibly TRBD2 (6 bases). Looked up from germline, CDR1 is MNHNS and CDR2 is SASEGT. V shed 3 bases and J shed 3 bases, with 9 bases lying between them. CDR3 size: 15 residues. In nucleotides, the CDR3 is TGTGCCAGCAGTGACAACGGGGGTGGGGCCAACGTCCTGACTTTC. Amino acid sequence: CASSDNGGGANVLTF.

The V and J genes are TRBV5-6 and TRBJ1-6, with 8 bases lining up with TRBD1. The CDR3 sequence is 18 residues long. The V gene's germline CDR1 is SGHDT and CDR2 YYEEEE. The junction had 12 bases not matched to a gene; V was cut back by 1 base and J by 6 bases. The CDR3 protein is CASSLYRQGSSANSPLHF. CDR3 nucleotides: TGTGCCAGCAGCTTGTATCGACAGGGGTCATCCGCTAATTCACCCCTCCACTTT. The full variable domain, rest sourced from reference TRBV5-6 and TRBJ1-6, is DAGVTQSPTHLIKTRGQQVTLRCSPKSGHDTVSWYQQALGQGPQFIFQYYEEEERQRGNFPDRFSGHQFPNYSSELNVNALLLGDSALYLCASSLYRQGSSANSPLHFGNGTRLTVT.

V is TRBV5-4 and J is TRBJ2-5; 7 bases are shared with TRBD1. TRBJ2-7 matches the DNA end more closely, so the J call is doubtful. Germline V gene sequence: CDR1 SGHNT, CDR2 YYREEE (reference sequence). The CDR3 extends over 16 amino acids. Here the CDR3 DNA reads TGTGCCAGCAGCGGAGGCCCGACAGGGAGCTCCTACGAGCAGTACTTC. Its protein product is CASSGGPTGSSYEQYF.

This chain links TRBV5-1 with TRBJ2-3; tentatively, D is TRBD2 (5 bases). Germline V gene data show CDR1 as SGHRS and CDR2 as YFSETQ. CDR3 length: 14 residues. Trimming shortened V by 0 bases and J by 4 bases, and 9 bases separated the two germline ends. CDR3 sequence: CASSLDPRADTQYF. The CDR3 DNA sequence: TGCGCCAGCAGCTTGGATCCGAGGGCAGATACGCAGTATTTT.

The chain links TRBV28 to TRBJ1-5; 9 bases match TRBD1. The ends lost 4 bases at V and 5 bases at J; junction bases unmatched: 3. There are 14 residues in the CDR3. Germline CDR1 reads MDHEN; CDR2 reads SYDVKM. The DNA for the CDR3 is TGTGCCAGCAGTTCCGGACAGGGGTATCAGCCCCAGCATTTT. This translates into CASSSGQGYQPQHF.

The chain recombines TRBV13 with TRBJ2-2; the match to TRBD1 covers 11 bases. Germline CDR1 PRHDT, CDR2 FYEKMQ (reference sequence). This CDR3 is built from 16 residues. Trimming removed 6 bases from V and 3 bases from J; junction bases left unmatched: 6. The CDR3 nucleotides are TGTGCCAGCAGTATCGGACAGGGGGCGGACACCGGGGAGCTGTTTTTT. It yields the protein CASSIGQGADTGELFF. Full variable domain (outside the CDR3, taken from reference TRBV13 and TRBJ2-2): AAGVIQSPRHLIKEKRETATLKCYPIPRHDTVYWYQQGPGQDPQFLISFYEKMQSDKGSIPDRFSAQQFSDYHSELNMSSLELGDSALYFCASSIGQGADTGELFFGEGSRLTVL.

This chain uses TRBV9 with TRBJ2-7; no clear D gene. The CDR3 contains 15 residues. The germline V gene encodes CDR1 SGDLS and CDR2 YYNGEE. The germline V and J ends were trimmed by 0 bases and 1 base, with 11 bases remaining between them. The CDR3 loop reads CASSVEQLPSYEQYF. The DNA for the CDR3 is TGTGCCAGCAGCGTAGAACAGCTCCCTTCCTACGAGCAGTACTTC.

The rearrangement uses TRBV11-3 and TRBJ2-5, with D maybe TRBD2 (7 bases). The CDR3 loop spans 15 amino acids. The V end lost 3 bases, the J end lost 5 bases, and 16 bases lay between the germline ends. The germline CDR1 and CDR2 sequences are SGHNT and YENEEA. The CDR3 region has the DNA TGTGCCAGCAGCTTGAGAGGGGGGGCCTACGAGACCCAGTACTTC. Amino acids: CASSLRGGAYETQYF.

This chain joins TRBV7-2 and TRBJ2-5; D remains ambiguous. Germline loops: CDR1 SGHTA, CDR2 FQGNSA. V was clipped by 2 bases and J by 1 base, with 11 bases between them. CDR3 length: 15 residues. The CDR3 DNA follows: TGTGCCAGCAGCTTATTCCCAGAGGCCCAAGAGACCCAGTACTTC. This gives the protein CASSLFPEAQETQYF.

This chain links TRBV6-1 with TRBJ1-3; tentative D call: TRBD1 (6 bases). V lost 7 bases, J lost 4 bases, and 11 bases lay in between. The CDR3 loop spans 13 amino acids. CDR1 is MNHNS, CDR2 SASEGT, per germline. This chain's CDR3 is CASTYTGGNTIYF. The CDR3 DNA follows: TGTGCCAGCACTTATACAGGGGGAAACACCATATATTTT.

CDR3 sequence (DNA): TGTGCCAGCAGTCCTTTAGCGGGGAGCGTCCACGAGCAGTACTTC. Translating it yields CASSPLAGSVHEQYF. The chain joins TRBV2 to TRBJ2-7; 8 bases map to TRBD2. The CDR3 totals 15 residues. Looked up from germline, CDR1 is SNHLY and CDR2 is FYNNEI. Unmatched junction bases numbered 11, after V lost 5 bases and J lost 5 bases.